This TCR beta chain stems from a study of blood T cell repertoires in COVID-19. Looked up from germline, CDR1 is ENHRY and CDR2 is SYGVKD. Trimming at V came to 8 bases and at J to 0 bases, leaving 8 bases not matched to a gene. There are 15 residues in the CDR3. In the authors' methods: Nucleated cell counts were estimated from reference gene primer amplification. Generated by immunoSEQ multiplex PCR, the TCRdb table keeps only in-frame clones and is missing some. That table gives V, J and clone size, and the DNA gave D and trimming. Of under 200,000 clones in the sample, less than 85% were seen once. Enrolment of Seattle patients took place during active infection, and they were followed longitudinally.

The sequenced sample was peripheral blood. The chain recombines TRBV10-3 with TRBJ2-3, with 7 bases that match TRBD1. The TCR comes from a woman aged 60-75 years with COVID-19, enrolled during active disease. The DNA of the CDR3 is TGTGCCATCGGGTCTGGGACAGCCAGCACAGATACGCAGTATTTT. This encodes CAIGSGTASTDTQYF.